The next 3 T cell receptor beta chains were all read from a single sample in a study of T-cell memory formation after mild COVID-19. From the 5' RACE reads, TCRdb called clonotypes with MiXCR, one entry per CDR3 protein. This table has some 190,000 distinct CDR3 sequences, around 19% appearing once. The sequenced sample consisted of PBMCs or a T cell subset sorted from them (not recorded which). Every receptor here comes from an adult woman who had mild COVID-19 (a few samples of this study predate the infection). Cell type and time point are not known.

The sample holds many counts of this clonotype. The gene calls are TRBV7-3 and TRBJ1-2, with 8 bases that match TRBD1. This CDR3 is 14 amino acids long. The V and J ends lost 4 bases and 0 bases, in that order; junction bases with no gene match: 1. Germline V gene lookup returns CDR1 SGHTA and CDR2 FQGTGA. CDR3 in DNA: TGTGCCAGCAGCTCGGGACAGGCTAACTATGGCTACACCTTC. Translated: CASSSGQANYGYTF. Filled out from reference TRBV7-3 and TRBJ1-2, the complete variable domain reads GAGVSQTPSNKVTEKGKYVELRCDPISGHTALYWYRQSLGQGPEFLIYFQGTGAADDSGLPNDRFFAVRPEGSVSTLKIQRTERGDSAVYLCASSSGQANYGYTFGSGTRLTVV.

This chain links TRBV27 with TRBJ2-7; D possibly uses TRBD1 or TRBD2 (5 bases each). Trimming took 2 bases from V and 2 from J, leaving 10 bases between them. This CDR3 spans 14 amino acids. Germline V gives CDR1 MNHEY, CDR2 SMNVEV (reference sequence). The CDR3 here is CASSLGGGTYEQYF. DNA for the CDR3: TGTGCCAGCAGTTTAGGGGGTGGGACCTACGAGCAGTACTTC.

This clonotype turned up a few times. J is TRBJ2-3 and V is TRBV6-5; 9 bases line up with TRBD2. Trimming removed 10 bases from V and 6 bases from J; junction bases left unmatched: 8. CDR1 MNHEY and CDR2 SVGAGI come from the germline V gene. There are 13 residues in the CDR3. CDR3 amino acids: CATLAGSVDTQYF. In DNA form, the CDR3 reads TGTGCCACCCTAGCGGGGAGTGTGGATACGCAGTATTTT.